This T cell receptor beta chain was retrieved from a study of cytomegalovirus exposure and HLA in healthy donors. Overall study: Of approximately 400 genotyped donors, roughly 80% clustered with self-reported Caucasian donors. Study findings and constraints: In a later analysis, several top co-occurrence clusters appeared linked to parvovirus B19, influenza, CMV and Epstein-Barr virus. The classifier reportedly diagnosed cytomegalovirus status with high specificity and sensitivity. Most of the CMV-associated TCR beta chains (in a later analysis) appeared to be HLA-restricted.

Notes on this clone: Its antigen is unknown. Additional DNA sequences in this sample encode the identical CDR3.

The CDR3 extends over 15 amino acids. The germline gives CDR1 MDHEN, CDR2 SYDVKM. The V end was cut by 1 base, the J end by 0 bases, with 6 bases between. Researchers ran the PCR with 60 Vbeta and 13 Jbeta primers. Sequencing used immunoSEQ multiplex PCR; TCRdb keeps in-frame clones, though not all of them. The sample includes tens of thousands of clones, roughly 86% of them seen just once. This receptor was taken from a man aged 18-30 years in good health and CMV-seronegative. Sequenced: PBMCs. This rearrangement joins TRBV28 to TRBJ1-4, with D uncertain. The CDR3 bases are TGTGCCAGCAGTTTATCGGGTGCAACTAATGAAAAACTGTTTTTT. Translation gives CASSLSGATNEKLFF.